This is a list of T cell receptor beta chains from one sample in a study of radiotherapy plus CTLA-4 blockade in lung cancer. Profiled with immunoSEQ multiplex PCR; TCRdb holds only in-frame clones, not every one. Of fewer than 50,000 clones in the sample, roughly 60% are singletons; the top ten hold 15% to 20%. The sample in question was peripheral blood, obtained from a patient treated with radiotherapy plus ipilimumab. The origin of the receptors is a human donor with non-small cell lung cancer who had a partial response to radiotherapy plus ipilimumab. CDR3s include the opening cysteine and the closing phenylalanine or tryptophan. Fields, in order: V gene, D gene, clone size, J gene, CDR3 DNA, CDR3 protein. D genes are given only for firm matches. Clone size is given for some rows only: seen once, a few or many times, or a class if the clone is expanded.

v_call: TRBV9; d_call: NA; clone_size: few; j_call: TRBJ2-2; cdr3_nt: TGTGCCAGCAGCGTAGCACCTGGGCCAACCGGGGAGCTGTTTTTT; cdr3_aa: CASSVAPGPTGELFF
v_call: TRBV5-1; d_call: TRBD2; clone_size: NA; j_call: TRBJ2-2; cdr3_nt: TGCGCCAGCCGTACTAGCGGGAGGCACACCGGGGAGCTGTTTTTT; cdr3_aa: CASRTSGRHTGELFF
v_call: TRBV5-1; d_call: NA; clone_size: NA; j_call: TRBJ1-2; cdr3_nt: TGCGCCAGCAGCTTGGCCGGAGGAGATAACTATGGCTACACCTTC; cdr3_aa: CASSLAGGDNYGYTF
v_call: TRBV7-2; d_call: TRBD2; clone_size: NA; j_call: TRBJ2-1; cdr3_nt: TGTGCCAGCAGCGGGCATGGACTAGCGGGGTACAATGAGCAGTTCTTC; cdr3_aa: CASSGHGLAGYNEQFF
v_call: TRBV6-5; d_call: NA; clone_size: NA; j_call: TRBJ1-2; cdr3_nt: TGTGCCAGCAGTCAAAGGAGGTTCGGGAACTATGGCTACACCTTC; cdr3_aa: CASSQRRFGNYGYTF
v_call: TRBV5-1; d_call: TRBD2; clone_size: once; j_call: TRBJ2-5; cdr3_nt: TGCGCCAGCAGCCCGGGACTAGCGGGAGTCCAAGAGACCCAGTACTTC; cdr3_aa: CASSPGLAGVQETQYF
v_call: TRBV11-3; d_call: NA; clone_size: once; j_call: TRBJ1-1; cdr3_nt: TGTGCCAGCAGCTCCCAGGGCCCCCGGACTGAAGCTTTCTTT; cdr3_aa: CASSSQGPRTEAFF
v_call: TRBV2; d_call: TRBD1; clone_size: once; j_call: TRBJ2-1; cdr3_nt: TGTGCCAGCAGTACGGACAGGCAGAATGAGCAGTTCTTC; cdr3_aa: CASSTDRQNEQFF
v_call: TRBV6-1; d_call: NA; clone_size: once; j_call: TRBJ1-1; cdr3_nt: TGTGCCAGCAGCACACAGGGTCCAGGCGCTGAAGCTTTCTTT; cdr3_aa: CASSTQGPGAEAFF
v_call: TRBV5-4; d_call: NA; clone_size: NA; j_call: TRBJ2-7; cdr3_nt: TGTGCCAGCAGCTTTGGGAAGGGGGCCTACGAGCAGTACTTC; cdr3_aa: CASSFGKGAYEQYF
v_call: TRBV29-1; d_call: NA; clone_size: few; j_call: TRBJ1-1; cdr3_nt: TGCAGCGTGGGGGGTGGATACACTGAAGCTTTCTTT; cdr3_aa: CSVGGGYTEAFF
v_call: TRBV5-1; d_call: TRBD1; clone_size: NA; j_call: TRBJ2-3; cdr3_nt: TGCGCCAGCAGCATTGGACAGGGAATAAGCACAGATACGCAGTATTTT; cdr3_aa: CASSIGQGISTDTQYF
v_call: TRBV7-9; d_call: TRBD1; clone_size: few; j_call: TRBJ1-4; cdr3_nt: TGTGCCAGCAGCCCCGCGACAGGGGGCCGTGAAAAACTGTTTTTT; cdr3_aa: CASSPATGGREKLFF
v_call: TRBV19; d_call: NA; clone_size: few; j_call: TRBJ2-1; cdr3_nt: TGTGCCAGTAGTAGGTCCCGGGGGGCGGGTAGTGAGCAGTTCTTC; cdr3_aa: CASSRSRGAGSEQFF
v_call: TRBV5-1; d_call: TRBD1; clone_size: NA; j_call: TRBJ2-7; cdr3_nt: TGCGCCAGCGGACAGGCATCAGGCTACGAGCAGTACTTC; cdr3_aa: CASGQASGYEQYF
v_call: TRBV5-4; d_call: NA; clone_size: NA; j_call: TRBJ1-2; cdr3_nt: TGTGCCAGCAGCTTAACATTGAACTATGGCTACACCTTC; cdr3_aa: CASSLTLNYGYTF
v_call: TRBV2; d_call: TRBD1; clone_size: medium-sized; j_call: TRBJ1-1; cdr3_nt: TGTGCCAGCAGTGGGAGAGGGGGCATAGAAGTCGGCACTGAAGCTTTCTTT; cdr3_aa: CASSGRGGIEVGTEAFF
v_call: TRBV11-2; d_call: TRBD2; clone_size: NA; j_call: TRBJ2-7; cdr3_nt: TGTGCCAGCAGCTTAGAGCGGGGGTTCTACGAGCAGTACTTC; cdr3_aa: CASSLERGFYEQYF
v_call: TRBV19; d_call: NA; clone_size: NA; j_call: TRBJ2-3; cdr3_nt: TGTGCCAGTAGTATGGGAGAGGAGCCCCCCACAGATACGCAGTATTTT; cdr3_aa: CASSMGEEPPTDTQYF
v_call: TRBV5-6; d_call: NA; clone_size: NA; j_call: TRBJ1-1; cdr3_nt: TGTGCCAGCAGCTTGGTTCTTTTGAACACTGAAGCTTTCTTT; cdr3_aa: CASSLVLLNTEAFF
v_call: TRBV5-1; d_call: TRBD2; clone_size: few; j_call: TRBJ2-3; cdr3_nt: TGCGCCAGCAGCTTGGGGACTAGCGGGGCCACAGATACGCAGTATTTT; cdr3_aa: CASSLGTSGATDTQYF
v_call: TRBV5-4; d_call: NA; clone_size: NA; j_call: TRBJ2-7; cdr3_nt: TGTGCCAGCAGCTTCAACGACAGGGAGCAGTACTTC; cdr3_aa: CASSFNDREQYF
v_call: TRBV6-5; d_call: NA; clone_size: NA; j_call: TRBJ1-6; cdr3_nt: TGTGCCAGCAGTTATGAGGAGAGCTCACCCCTCCACTTT; cdr3_aa: CASSYEESSPLHF
v_call: TRBV6-5; d_call: TRBD1; clone_size: NA; j_call: TRBJ1-2; cdr3_nt: TGTGCCAGCAGTGTCCCAGGACAGGGCTTTGGCTACACCTTC; cdr3_aa: CASSVPGQGFGYTF
v_call: TRBV5-1; d_call: TRBD2; clone_size: NA; j_call: TRBJ2-7; cdr3_nt: TGCGCCAGCAGCTTACGGACTAGCGGGAGTCAGGAGCAGTACTTC; cdr3_aa: CASSLRTSGSQEQYF
v_call: TRBV6-6; d_call: TRBD1; clone_size: NA; j_call: TRBJ2-2; cdr3_nt: TGTGCCAGCAGAGACAGGGGGCAATCGGGGGAGCTGTTTTTT; cdr3_aa: CASRDRGQSGELFF
v_call: TRBV6-1; d_call: TRBD1; clone_size: NA; j_call: TRBJ2-7; cdr3_nt: TGTGCCAGCAGCCAAAGGGGACAGCTACCCTATTTC; cdr3_aa: CASSQRGQLPYF
v_call: TRBV6-5; d_call: NA; clone_size: NA; j_call: TRBJ2-7; cdr3_nt: TGTGCCAGCACCTTAATAGACGGGTCCTACGAGCAGTACTTC; cdr3_aa: CASTLIDGSYEQYF
v_call: TRBV7-2; d_call: TRBD1; clone_size: NA; j_call: TRBJ2-7; cdr3_nt: TGTGCCAGCAGCTCCCGGACAGGGTACGAGCAGTACTTC; cdr3_aa: CASSSRTGYEQYF
v_call: TRBV5-4; d_call: NA; clone_size: NA; j_call: TRBJ2-7; cdr3_nt: TGTGCCAGCAGCTTGGCCGAGGGTAGTACCTACGAGCAGTACTTC; cdr3_aa: CASSLAEGSTYEQYF
v_call: TRBV19; d_call: TRBD2; clone_size: once; j_call: TRBJ2-2; cdr3_nt: TGTGCCAGTAGTGTGTCGGCTAGCGGTTACACCGGGGAGCTGTTTTTT; cdr3_aa: CASSVSASGYTGELFF
v_call: TRBV4-1; d_call: TRBD2; clone_size: NA; j_call: TRBJ2-7; cdr3_nt: TGCGCCAGTTCGGGACTAGCGGGGGGCGAGCAGTACTTC; cdr3_aa: CASSGLAGGEQYF
v_call: TRBV5-4; d_call: NA; clone_size: NA; j_call: TRBJ2-5; cdr3_nt: TGTGCCAGCAGCTTGGCGGGGGGCCGAGAGACCCAGTACTTC; cdr3_aa: CASSLAGGRETQYF
v_call: TRBV11-2; d_call: NA; clone_size: NA; j_call: TRBJ2-2; cdr3_nt: TGTGCCTCCTCCCTGGCAGGGAGGACCGGGGAGCTGTTTTTT; cdr3_aa: CASSLAGRTGELFF
v_call: TRBV14; d_call: TRBD2; clone_size: NA; j_call: TRBJ2-7; cdr3_nt: TGTGCCAGCAGCCAAGACGGACTAGCGGGTACCTCCTACGAGCAGTACTTC; cdr3_aa: CASSQDGLAGTSYEQYF
v_call: TRBV5-4; d_call: TRBD1; clone_size: NA; j_call: TRBJ1-1; cdr3_nt: TGTGCCAGCAGCTTGGGTCCGGACAGGGCTATGAACACTGAAGCTTTCTTT; cdr3_aa: CASSLGPDRAMNTEAFF
v_call: TRBV30; d_call: NA; clone_size: NA; j_call: TRBJ2-5; cdr3_nt: TGTGCCTGGAGTCGATCCAGGACTAAGCCTCAAGAGACCCAGTACTTC; cdr3_aa: CAWSRSRTKPQETQYF
v_call: TRBV6-1; d_call: NA; clone_size: NA; j_call: TRBJ1-1; cdr3_nt: TGTGCCAGCAGTGCGCCTGGTGGGGGGGGCACTGAAGCTTTCTTT; cdr3_aa: CASSAPGGGGTEAFF
v_call: TRBV30; d_call: TRBD1; clone_size: NA; j_call: TRBJ1-2; cdr3_nt: TGTGCCTGGAGTTTGGGACAGGGGAGAGGTGGCTACACCTTC; cdr3_aa: CAWSLGQGRGGYTF
v_call: TRBV4-2; d_call: TRBD1; clone_size: NA; j_call: TRBJ2-7; cdr3_nt: TGTGCCAGCAGGGAGACAGGGAGCTCCTACGAGCAGTACTTC; cdr3_aa: CASRETGSSYEQYF
v_call: TRBV11-2; d_call: TRBD2; clone_size: NA; j_call: TRBJ2-1; cdr3_nt: TGTGCCAGCAGCCCCGGACTAGATAATGAGCAGTTCTTC; cdr3_aa: CASSPGLDNEQFF
v_call: TRBV4-1; d_call: NA; clone_size: NA; j_call: TRBJ2-1; cdr3_nt: TGCGCCAGCAGCCAAGATCGCCCAACTTACAATGAGCAGTTCTTC; cdr3_aa: CASSQDRPTYNEQFF
v_call: TRBV11-1; d_call: NA; clone_size: NA; j_call: TRBJ2-6; cdr3_nt: TGTGCCAGCAGCTTAGCGCACGGGTCTGGGGCCAACGTCCTGACTTTC; cdr3_aa: CASSLAHGSGANVLTF
v_call: TRBV30; d_call: NA; clone_size: NA; j_call: TRBJ1-2; cdr3_nt: TGTGCCTGGAGTACGATAGATGGCTACACCTTC; cdr3_aa: CAWSTIDGYTF
v_call: TRBV9; d_call: TRBD1; clone_size: NA; j_call: TRBJ1-3; cdr3_nt: TGTGCCAGCAGCGAGGGAGGACAGGCCAGTGCTGGAAACACCATATATTTT; cdr3_aa: CASSEGGQASAGNTIYF
v_call: TRBV29-1; d_call: NA; clone_size: NA; j_call: TRBJ2-3; cdr3_nt: TGCAGCGTTGACAGGGAAGATACGCAGTATTTT; cdr3_aa: CSVDREDTQYF